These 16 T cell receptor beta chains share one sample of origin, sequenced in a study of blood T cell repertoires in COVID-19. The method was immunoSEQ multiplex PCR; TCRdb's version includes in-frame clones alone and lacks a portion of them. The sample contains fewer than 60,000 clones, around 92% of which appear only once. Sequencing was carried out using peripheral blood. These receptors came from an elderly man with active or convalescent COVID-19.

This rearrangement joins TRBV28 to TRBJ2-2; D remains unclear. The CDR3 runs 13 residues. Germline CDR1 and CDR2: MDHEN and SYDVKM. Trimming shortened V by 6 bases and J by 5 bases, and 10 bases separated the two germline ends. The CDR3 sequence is CASSTHGTGELFF. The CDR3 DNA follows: TGTGCCAGCAGCACCCACGGGACCGGGGAGCTGTTTTTT.

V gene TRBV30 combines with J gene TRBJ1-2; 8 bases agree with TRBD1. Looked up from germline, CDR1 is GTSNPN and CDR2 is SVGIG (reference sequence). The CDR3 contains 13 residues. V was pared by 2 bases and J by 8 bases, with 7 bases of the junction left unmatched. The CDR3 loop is CAWSRDRPRGYTF. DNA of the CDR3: TGTGCCTGGAGTCGGGACAGGCCGAGAGGCTACACCTTC.

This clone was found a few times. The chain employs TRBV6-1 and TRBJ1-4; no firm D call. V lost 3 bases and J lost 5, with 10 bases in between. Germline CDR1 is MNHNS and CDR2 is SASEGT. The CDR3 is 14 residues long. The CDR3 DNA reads TGTGCCAGCAGTGATCCTTTACAGAATGAAAAACTGTTTTTT. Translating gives CASSDPLQNEKLFF.

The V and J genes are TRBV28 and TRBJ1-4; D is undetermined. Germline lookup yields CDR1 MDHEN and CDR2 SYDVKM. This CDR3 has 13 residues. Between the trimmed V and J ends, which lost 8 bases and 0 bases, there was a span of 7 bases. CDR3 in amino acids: CASFRATNEKLFF. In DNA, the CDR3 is TGTGCCAGCTTCCGGGCAACTAATGAAAAACTGTTTTTT.

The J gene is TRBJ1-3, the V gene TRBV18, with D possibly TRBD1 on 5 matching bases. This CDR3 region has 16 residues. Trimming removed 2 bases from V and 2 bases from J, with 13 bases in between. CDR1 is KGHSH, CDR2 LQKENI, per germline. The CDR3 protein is CASSPGAEAPGNTIYF. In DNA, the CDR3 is TGTGCCAGCTCACCAGGGGCAGAAGCCCCTGGAAACACCATATATTTT.

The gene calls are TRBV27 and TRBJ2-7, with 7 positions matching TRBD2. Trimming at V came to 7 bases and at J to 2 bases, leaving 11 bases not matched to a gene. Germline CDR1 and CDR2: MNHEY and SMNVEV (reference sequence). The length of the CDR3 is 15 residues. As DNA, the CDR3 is TGTGCCAGCAAACAAGGCGGGCTAGCGGCCTACGAGCAGTACTTC. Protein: CASKQGGLAAYEQYF.

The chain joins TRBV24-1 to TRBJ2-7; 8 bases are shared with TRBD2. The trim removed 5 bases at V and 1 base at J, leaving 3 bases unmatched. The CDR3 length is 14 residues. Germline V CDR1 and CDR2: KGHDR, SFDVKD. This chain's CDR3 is CATSGPGGSYEQYF. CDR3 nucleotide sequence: TGTGCCACCAGTGGCCCGGGGGGGTCCTACGAGCAGTACTTC.

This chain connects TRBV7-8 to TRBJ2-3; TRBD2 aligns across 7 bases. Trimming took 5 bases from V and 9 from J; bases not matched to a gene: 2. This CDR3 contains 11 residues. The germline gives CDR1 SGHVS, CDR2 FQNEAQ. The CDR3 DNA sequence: TGTGCCAGCAGCCCCGGGAGGACGCAGTATTTT. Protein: CASSPGRTQYF. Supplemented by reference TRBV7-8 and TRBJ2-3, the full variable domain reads GAGVSQSPRYKVAKRGQDVALRCDPISGHVSLFWYQQALGQGPEFLTYFQNEAQLDKSGLPSDRFFAERPEGSVSTLKIQRTQQEDSAVYLCASSPGRTQYFGPGTRLTVL.

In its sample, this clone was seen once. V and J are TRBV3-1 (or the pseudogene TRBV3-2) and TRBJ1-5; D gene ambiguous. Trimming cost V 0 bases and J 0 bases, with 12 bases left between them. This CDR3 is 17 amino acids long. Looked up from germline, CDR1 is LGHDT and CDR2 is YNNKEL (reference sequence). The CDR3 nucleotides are TGTGCCAGCAGCCAAGATAGGTCCGGGTCTAGCAATCAGCCCCAGCATTTT. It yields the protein CASSQDRSGSSNQPQHF.

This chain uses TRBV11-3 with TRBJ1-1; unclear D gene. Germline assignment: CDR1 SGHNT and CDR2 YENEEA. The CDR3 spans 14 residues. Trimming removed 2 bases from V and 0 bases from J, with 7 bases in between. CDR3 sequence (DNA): TGTGCCAGCAGCTTACGCGGCTTGAACACTGAAGCTTTCTTT. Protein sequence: CASSLRGLNTEAFF. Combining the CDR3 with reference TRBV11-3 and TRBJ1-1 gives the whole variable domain EAGVVQSPRYKIIEKKQPVAFWCNPISGHNTLYWYLQNLGQGPELLIRYENEEAVDDSQLPKDRFSAERLKGVDSTLKIQPAELGDSAVYLCASSLRGLNTEAFFGQGTRLTVV.

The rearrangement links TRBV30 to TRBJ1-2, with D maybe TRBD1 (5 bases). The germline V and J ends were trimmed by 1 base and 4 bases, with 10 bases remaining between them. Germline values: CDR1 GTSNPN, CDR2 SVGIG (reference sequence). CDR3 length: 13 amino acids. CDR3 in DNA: TGTGCCTGGAGTGAGGGTCAGGGCTATGGCTACACCTTC. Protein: CAWSEGQGYGYTF.

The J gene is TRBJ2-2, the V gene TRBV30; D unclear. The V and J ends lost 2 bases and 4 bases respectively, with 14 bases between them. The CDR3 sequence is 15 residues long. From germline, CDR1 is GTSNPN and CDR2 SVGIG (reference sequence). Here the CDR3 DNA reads TGTGCCTGGAGTCCCTTCCTCCTCGGCACCGGGGAGCTGTTTTTT. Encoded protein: CAWSPFLLGTGELFF. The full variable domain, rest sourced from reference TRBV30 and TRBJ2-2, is SQTIHQWPATLVQPVGSPLSLECTVEGTSNPNLYWYRQAAGRGLQLLFYSVGIGQISSEVPQNLSASRPQDRQFILSSKKLLLSDSGFYLCAWSPFLLGTGELFFGEGSRLTVL.

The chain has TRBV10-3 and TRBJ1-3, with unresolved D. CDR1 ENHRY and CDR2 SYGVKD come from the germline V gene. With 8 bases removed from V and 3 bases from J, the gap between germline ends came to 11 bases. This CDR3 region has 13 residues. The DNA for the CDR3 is TGTGCCATCCGCGGGGTACTTGGAAACACCATATATTTT. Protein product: CAIRGVLGNTIYF.

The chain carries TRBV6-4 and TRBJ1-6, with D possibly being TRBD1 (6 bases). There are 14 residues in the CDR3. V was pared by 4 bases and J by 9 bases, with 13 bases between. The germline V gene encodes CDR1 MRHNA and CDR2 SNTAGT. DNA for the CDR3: TGTGCCAGCAGTGGAGTACAGGGTGGTTCACCCCTCCACTTT. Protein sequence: CASSGVQGGSPLHF.

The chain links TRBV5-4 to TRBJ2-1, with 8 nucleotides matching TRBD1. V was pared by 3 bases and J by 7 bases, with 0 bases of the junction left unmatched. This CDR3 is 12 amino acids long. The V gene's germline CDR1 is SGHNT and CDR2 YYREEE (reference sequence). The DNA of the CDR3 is TGTGCCAGCAGCTGGACAGGGAATGAGCAGTTCTTC. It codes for CASSWTGNEQFF.

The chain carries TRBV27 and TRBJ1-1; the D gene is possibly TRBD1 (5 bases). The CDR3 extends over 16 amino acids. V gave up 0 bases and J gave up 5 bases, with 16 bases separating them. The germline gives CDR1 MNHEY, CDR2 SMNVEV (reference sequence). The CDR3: CASSLSGGPGTTEAFF. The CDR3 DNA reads TGTGCCAGCAGTTTATCGGGAGGTCCGGGGACTACTGAAGCTTTCTTT.